This TCR beta chain comes out of a study of blood T cell repertoires in COVID-19. Seattle patient enrollment occurred during active infection, with longitudinal follow-up thereafter. The CDR3 totals 15 residues. Unmatched junction bases numbered 7, after V lost 3 bases and J lost 4 bases. CDR1 and CDR2 (germline): SGHVS, FQNEAQ. Original handling: How many nucleated cells were present was estimated from reference gene primer amplification. TCRdb keeps only in-frame clones here, not all; method: immunoSEQ multiplex PCR. V and J calls plus clone size are reproduced from that table; the DNA served to infer D and trimming. The profile shows about 370,000 clones, roughly 86% of them singletons.

Sequences were obtained from peripheral blood. This sequence originates from a woman aged 25 to 45 with COVID-19, enrolled during active disease. This chain joins TRBV7-8 and TRBJ2-5, with TRBD2 matching over 8 bases. The CDR3 DNA reads as TGTGCCAGCAGCTTTGGGGCTACTAGCGGAGAGACCCAGTACTTC. Translated: CASSFGATSGETQYF.